The next 8 T cell receptor beta chains were all read from a single sample in a study of T cells expressing NK-cell markers. TCRdb reprocessed the 5' RACE reads, with one entry per CDR3 protein and no DNA. The record lists about 170,000 distinct CDR3 sequences, of which the ten most abundant hold just over 20%. The specimen was blood T cells: a sorted CD56 or NKG2C T cell subset, CD4+ or CD8+ T cells, or bulk PBMC T cells (not recorded which). These receptors all stem from a man aged 18 to 69 in good health.

The V gene is TRBV2, the J gene TRBJ1-1; TCRdb calls TRBD1, which cannot be checked without DNA. CDR1 SNHLY and CDR2 FYNNEI come from the germline V gene. This CDR3 spans 12 amino acids. CDR3 in amino acids: CASSPGAVVAFF.

The chain joins TRBV3-1 to TRBJ2-1. The CDR3 sequence is 15 residues long. Germline CDR1 LGHDT, CDR2 YNNKEL (reference sequence). CDR3 sequence: CASSQGVREYNEQFF.

V is TRBV23-1 and J is TRBJ2-2; the TCRdb D gene call, TRBD1, has no DNA to confirm it. TRBV23-1 is filed as an ORF, its function uncertain. The CDR3 covers 12 residues. The CDR3 sequence: CARKTGSGELFF.

This rearrangement joins TRBV15 to TRBJ2-1; with no DNA, the TCRdb D assignment of TRBD2 cannot be verified. This CDR3 is built from 17 residues. Germline V gives CDR1 LNHNV, CDR2 YYDKDF (reference sequence). This CDR3 is CATSRDPGTSDYNEQFF. Full variable domain (remainder filled in from reference TRBV15 and TRBJ2-1): DAMVIQNPRYQVTQFGKPVTLSCSQTLNHNVMYWYQQKSSQAPKLLFHYYDKDFNNEADTPDNFQSRRPNTSFCFLDIRSPGLGDTAMYLCATSRDPGTSDYNEQFFGPGTRLTVL.

The chain has TRBV6-5 and TRBJ2-1. This CDR3 has 15 amino acids. Germline V lookup: CDR1 MNHEY, CDR2 SVGAGI. CDR3 sequence: CASSYGGFGDNEQFF.

J is TRBJ2-3 and V is TRBV20-1; with no DNA, the TCRdb D assignment of TRBD2 cannot be verified. The CDR3 extends over 14 amino acids. The V gene's germline CDR1 is DFQATT and CDR2 SNEGSKA (reference sequence). This chain's CDR3 is CSVKSSAWTDTQYF.

The CDR3 region is CASSSTGANEKLFF. The chain employs TRBV12-3 or TRBV12-4 and TRBJ1-4; the TCRdb call, TRBD1, lacks DNA for checking. CDR3 size: 14 residues.

The chain carries TRBV6-5 and TRBJ1-2; TCRdb outputs TRBD1, but without DNA this stays unchecked. This CDR3 is 14 amino acids long. Germline V gene lookup returns CDR1 MNHEY and CDR2 SVGAGI. Here the CDR3 reads CASSYGGPSYGYTF.